The 10 T cell receptor beta chains presented below share a single source sample, sequenced in a study of T-cell reconstitution after alpha-beta-depleted transplantation in children (TCRdb year 2016). Library preparation used PCR. This sample was sequenced with an Illumina HiSeq 2500. TCR library preparation used molecular barcoding, with unique molecular identifiers applied to normalize quantification of the TCRbeta repertoire. TCRdb reprocessed the public reads (quality trimming at Q25 with fastp, clone calling with MiXCR) and kept in-frame beta chains. One record per CDR3 amino acid sequence lists the most common genes and DNA. This sample lists about 980,000 distinct CDR3 sequences; about 29% were detected once. The top ten clones comprise more than 25% of the sample. The treatment or condition label, read with the paper, signifies: allogeneic hematopoietic cell transplantation with graft depleted of TCRalphabeta T cells and CD19 B cells.

This specimen consisted of PBMCs, mostly from graft donor cells, obtained 360 days after TCRalphabeta/CD19-depleted stem cell transplant. The receptors were gathered from a boy under two years old who had a stem cell transplant for SCID, so the T cells may come from the graft donor.

This clonotype showed up just a few times. This sequence joins TRBV2 and TRBJ2-3, with 11 bases aligning to TRBD2. Germline CDR1 and CDR2: SNHLY and FYNNEI. The junction had 1 base not matched to a gene; V was cut back by 6 bases and J by 2 bases. This CDR3 comprises 14 residues. This CDR3 reads CASRLAGDTDTQYF. The DNA of the CDR3 is TGTGCCAGCAGACTAGCGGGGGACACAGATACGCAGTATTTT. Full variable domain (remainder filled in from reference TRBV2 and TRBJ2-3): EPEVTQTPSHQVTQMGQEVILRCVPISNHLYFYWYRQILGQKVEFLVSFYNNEISEKSEIFDDQFSVERPDGSNFTLKIRSTKLEDSAMYFCASRLAGDTDTQYFGPGTRLTVL.

This clonotype was counted a few times. The chain employs TRBV5-1 and TRBJ1-1; D is unresolved. The CDR3 extends over 15 amino acids. The ends were cut back, 0 bases at V and 1 base at J, with 10 bases in the middle. Germline-derived CDR1 and CDR2 are SGHRS and YFSETQ. In DNA, the CDR3 is TGCGCCAGCAGCTTGGTTACGAACACGAACACTGAAGCTTTCTTT. It is translated as CASSLVTNTNTEAFF.

The V and J genes are TRBV3-1 and TRBJ2-3; 7 bases line up with TRBD2. The CDR3 totals 15 residues. In germline, CDR1 is LGHDT, CDR2 YNNKEL (reference sequence). J lost 6 bases, V lost 0 bases, and 6 bases had no gene match. This CDR3 is CASSQDLVGGDTQYF. In DNA form, the CDR3 reads TGTGCCAGCAGCCAAGACCTGGTCGGGGGGGATACGCAGTATTTT.

V gene TRBV7-2 combines with J gene TRBJ2-7; maybe TRBD2 (6 bases). Trimming shortened V by 5 bases and J by 0 bases, and 14 bases separated the two germline ends. CDR1 SGHTA and CDR2 FQGNSA come from the germline V gene. CDR3 length: 15 residues. CDR3 coding DNA: TGTGCCAGCAGCCCCCGGAGGGTCTACTCCTACGAGCAGTACTTC. Protein product: CASSPRRVYSYEQYF.

This clonotype was counted between two and nine times. This rearrangement joins TRBV15 to TRBJ1-3; TRBD1 matches at 7 bases. V dropped 1 base and J dropped 1; count of bases not matched to a gene: 16. The CDR3 spans 20 residues. Germline CDR1 reads LNHNV; CDR2 reads YYDKDF (reference sequence). This CDR3 is CATSRGAGGTARESGNTIYF. The CDR3 coding sequence is TGTGCCACCAGCAGAGGTGCCGGCGGGACAGCGAGGGAGTCTGGAAACACCATATATTTT.

The V and J genes are TRBV2 and TRBJ2-7, with 9 bases fitting TRBD1. Germline loops: CDR1 SNHLY, CDR2 FYNNEI. After removal of 8 bases from V and 5 bases from J, the junction contained 7 bases not matched to a gene. The CDR3 totals 13 residues. CDR3 region: CASFRDRVNEQYF. CDR3 nucleotide sequence: TGTGCCAGCTTCCGGGACAGGGTGAACGAGCAGTACTTC.

The rearrangement joins TRBV4-1 to TRBJ2-1; TRBD1 aligns across 7 bases. The CDR3 consists of 17 residues. With 0 bases clipped from V and 5 bases from J, the junction kept 10 bases outside the gene matches. Germline V lookup: CDR1 MGHRA, CDR2 YSYEKL. CDR3 sequence (DNA): TGCGCCAGCAGCCAAGAAGAGAGGTCGACAGGGAACAATGAGCAGTTCTTC. Translated: CASSQEERSTGNNEQFF.

The rearrangement links TRBV11-2 to TRBJ2-6, with 9 bases matching TRBD1. The germline V gene has CDR1 SGHAT and CDR2 FQNNGV. The CDR3 has 18 amino acids. Trimming at V came to 3 bases and at J to 2 bases, leaving 8 bases not matched to a gene. CDR3: CASSLGRHRGPGANVLTF. The CDR3, as DNA: TGTGCCAGCAGCTTGGGTCGGCACAGGGGGCCTGGGGCCAACGTCCTGACTTTC.

This clonotype showed up just a few times. The gene calls are TRBV6-5 and TRBJ2-7; D gene unclear. The length of the CDR3 is 13 residues. V lost 0 bases, J lost 6 bases, and 9 bases lay in between. Germline V gives CDR1 MNHEY, CDR2 SVGAGI. The CDR3: CASSYSVAVEQYF. CDR3 in DNA: TGTGCCAGCAGTTACTCGGTCGCCGTCGAGCAGTACTTC.

The chain carries TRBV7-4 and TRBJ2-3; 8 bases agree with TRBD2. Germline CDR1 SGHVT, CDR2 SQSDAQ. V shed 3 bases, J shed 3 bases, and the junction held 11 bases outside the gene matches. The CDR3 consists of 17 residues. As DNA, the CDR3 is TGTGCCAGCAGCTTTACGTCGGGGGGGCGACCGACAGATACGCAGTATTTT. Translation gives CASSFTSGGRPTDTQYF.